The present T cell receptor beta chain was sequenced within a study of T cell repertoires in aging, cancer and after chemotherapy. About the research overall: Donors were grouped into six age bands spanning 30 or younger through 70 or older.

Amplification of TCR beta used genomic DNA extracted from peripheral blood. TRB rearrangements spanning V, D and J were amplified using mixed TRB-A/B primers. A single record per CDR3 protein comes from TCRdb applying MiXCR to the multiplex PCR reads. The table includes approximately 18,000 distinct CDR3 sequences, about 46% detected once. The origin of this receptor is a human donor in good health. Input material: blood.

As DNA, the CDR3 is TGCAGCGTTGACGGCGGGGGGCTCAATGGCTACACCTTC. It codes for CSVDGGGLNGYTF. The rearrangement uses TRBV29-1 and TRBJ1-2; a possible D gene is TRBD1 (6 bases). CDR3 length: 13 amino acids. V was clipped by 3 bases and J by 6 bases, with 14 bases between them. Per germline, CDR1 SQVTM and CDR2 ANQGSEA.